The 6 T cell receptor beta chains given below trace back to one sample, sequenced in a study of blood T cell repertoires in COVID-19 (dated by TCRdb to about 2020). Preparation of the library involved the immunoSEQ multiplex PCR assay. In TCRdb, the immuneACCESS table is reduced to in-frame sequences with V and J assigned. These tables do not hold every clone; where another copy was compared, an unresolved V gene accounts for under half, and the others remain unexplained. The sample profile shows roughly 80,000 clones; about 80% of them were found once. The top ten hold 11% of the sample. Sequencing was performed on peripheral blood. Receptor source: a man aged 45-60 years with acute or convalescent COVID-19.

The chain employs TRBV3-1 (or the pseudogene TRBV3-2) and TRBJ1-2; D is unclear. The CDR3 length is 13 residues. Trimming left V 3 bases short and J 3 bases short, with 8 bases between. The germline CDR1 and CDR2 sequences are LGHDT and YNNKEL (reference sequence). The CDR3 DNA sequence: TGTGCCAGCAGCCAGGCAGGCTACTATGGCTACACCTTC. Residues: CASSQAGYYGYTF.

The CDR3 region has the DNA TGTGCCAGCGCCGAGGGTCTAGGGGGCGGCAATCAGCCCCAGCATTTT. It yields the protein CASAEGLGGGNQPQHF. The chain links TRBV25-1 to TRBJ1-5; 7 bases fit TRBD1. The CDR3 runs 16 residues. V shed 8 bases, J shed 2 bases, and the junction held 12 bases outside the gene matches. Germline CDR1 MGHDK, CDR2 SYGVNS.

The chain links TRBV4-3 to TRBJ1-4; TRBD1 is a possible D gene (6 bases). CDR3 size: 17 residues. The germline gives CDR1 LGHNA, CDR2 YSLEER. The V end lost 2 bases, the J end lost 6 bases, and 19 bases lay between the germline ends. The CDR3 loop is CASSQTPIGQGHEKLFF. The CDR3 region has the DNA TGCGCCAGCAGCCAAACTCCCATCGGGCAGGGGCATGAAAAACTGTTTTTT.

This rearrangement joins TRBV5-1 to TRBJ2-3; TRBD2 might be the D (6 bases). Germline CDR1 SGHRS, CDR2 YFSETQ. V lost 4 bases and J 4 bases, leaving 10 bases between the germline ends. The CDR3 consists of 13 residues. The CDR3 sequence is CASSLGGADTQYF. The DNA for the CDR3 is TGCGCCAGCAGCCTCGGGGGTGCAGATACGCAGTATTTT.

J is TRBJ1-3 and V is TRBV7-9; D unclear. The germline V and J ends were trimmed by 0 bases and 0 bases, with 6 bases remaining between them. The CDR3 has 15 residues. CDR1 and CDR2 from the germline V gene are SEHNR and FQNEAQ (reference sequence). The DNA of the CDR3 is TGTGCCAGCAGCTTAGCGGGAGGCTCTGGAAACACCATATATTTT. This codes for CASSLAGGSGNTIYF.

This clone appeared a few times. This chain joins TRBV4-1 and TRBJ2-7, with 7 positions matching TRBD2. With V trimmed by 0 bases and J by 0 bases, 20 bases remained unmatched. Germline lookup yields CDR1 MGHRA and CDR2 YSYEKL. There are 21 residues in the CDR3. The CDR3 sequence is CASSQDPPLLAVPRPSYEQYF. The CDR3, as DNA: TGCGCCAGCAGCCAAGATCCCCCGCTGCTAGCGGTCCCTCGACCCTCCTACGAGCAGTACTTC.